The present T cell receptor beta chain was sequenced within a study of radiotherapy plus CTLA-4 blockade in lung cancer. Germline CDR1 reads MGHRA; CDR2 reads YSYEKL. The V end was cut by 0 bases, the J end by 2 bases, with 3 bases between. The CDR3 covers 13 residues. Profiled with immunoSEQ multiplex PCR; TCRdb holds only in-frame clones, not every one. The data contain 39,000 or so clones, around three quarters of them singletons. This clonotype originated in a human donor with non-small cell lung cancer who had stable disease on radiotherapy plus ipilimumab. The V and J genes are TRBV4-1 and TRBJ2-3; D remains unclear. The sequences come from peripheral blood, collected from a patient treated with radiotherapy plus ipilimumab. CDR3 coding DNA: TGCGCCAGCAGCCAAGACTACACAGATACGCAGTATTTT. Protein sequence: CASSQDYTDTQYF.